This is a list of T cell receptor beta chains from one sample in a study of T cells in Graves' hyperthyroidism and ophthalmopathy. TCRdb redid the calling of the multiplex PCR reads with MiXCR, one entry per CDR3 protein. The sample holds some 400,000 distinct CDR3 sequences, under 20% seen once. Sequencing was done on a sample of blood. All receptors come from a woman aged 18-29 years with Graves' hyperthyroidism. Both conserved end residues are part of each CDR3. The D gene is left open where the match is weak. Clone sizes are given selectively: once, few, many, or a class where the clone is expanded.

j_call clone_size v_call d_call cdr3_aa cdr3_nt
TRBJ2-7 many TRBV6-5 TRBD2 CASSYVPSAGGMYEQYF TGTGCCAGCAGTTACGTCCCATCGGCGGGGGGGATGTACGAGCAGTACTTC
TRBJ1-1 many TRBV30 . CAWSVTGAEAFF TGTGCCTGGAGTGTAACCGGGGCTGAAGCTTTCTTT
TRBJ1-3 . TRBV12-3/TRBV12-4 . CASSYRLNSGNTIYF TGTGCCAGCAGTTACAGGTTAAACTCTGGAAACACCATATATTTT
TRBJ2-2 few TRBV5-1 . CASSLLGGGRPGELFF TGCGCCAGCAGCCTCCTCGGCGGGGGCCGTCCCGGGGAGCTGTTTTTT
TRBJ1-3 few TRBV11-2 . CASSLDSPGTGNTIYF TGTGCCAGCAGCTTAGATTCCCCGGGGACTGGAAACACCATATATTTT
TRBJ2-2 . TRBV20-1 . CSARSRTTSNTGELFF TGCAGTGCTAGATCCCGGACTACTTCGAACACCGGGGAGCTGTTTTTT
TRBJ1-1 many TRBV18 TRBD1 CASSTTGQGNTEAFF TGTGCCAGCTCAACGACAGGGCAAGGGAACACTGAAGCTTTCTTT
TRBJ1-1 few TRBV12-3/TRBV12-4 . CASRFRGGTEAFF TGTGCCAGCAGGTTCAGGGGTGGCACTGAAGCTTTCTTT
TRBJ1-1 many TRBV20-1 . CSAAQGEAFF TGCAGTGCTGCTCAGGGTGAAGCTTTCTTT
TRBJ2-7 many TRBV5-1 . CASTGPRGAYEQYF TGCGCCAGCACCGGACCGCGCGGGGCCTACGAGCAGTACTTC
TRBJ2-7 many TRBV7-8 TRBD1 CASSLAGTGLWEQYF TGTGCCAGCAGCTTAGCCGGGACAGGCCTTTGGGAGCAGTACTTC
TRBJ1-2 many TRBV20-1 TRBD1 CSATRTGNYGYTF TGCAGTGCTACTAGGACAGGGAACTATGGCTACACCTTC
TRBJ1-1 many TRBV10-1 . CASSESAVGFGAFF TGCGCCAGCAGTGAGTCCGCAGTTGGGTTCGGGGCTTTCTTT
TRBJ2-5 many TRBV28 . CASSLEVQETQYF TGTGCCAGCAGTTTAGAGGTCCAAGAGACCCAGTACTTC
TRBJ1-5 . TRBV4-1 . CASSQGGGTKQPQHF TGCGCCAGCAGCCAAGGAGGGGGGACCAAGCAGCCCCAGCATTTT
TRBJ1-1 . TRBV6-2/TRBV6-3 . CASSWGGPHTEAFF TGTGCCAGCAGTTGGGGGGGGCCTCACACTGAAGCTTTCTTT
TRBJ2-2 many TRBV6-1 . CASRTAGTGELFF TGTGCCAGCAGAACCGCGGGGACCGGGGAGCTGTTTTTT
TRBJ2-7 many TRBV20-1 TRBD2 CSARDLAGFPYEQYF TGCAGTGCTAGAGATTTAGCGGGGTTCCCCTACGAGCAGTACTTC
TRBJ2-7 many TRBV27 . CASRLIGAYEQYF TGTGCCAGCAGGCTTATCGGAGCCTACGAGCAGTACTTC
TRBJ2-2 . TRBV5-1 . CAISATGTNTGELFF TGCGCCATCAGCGCAACAGGGACGAACACCGGGGAGCTGTTTTTT
TRBJ1-1 many TRBV19 . CASSIGSGYGRANTEAFF TGTGCCAGTAGTATTGGGTCCGGCTATGGGAGGGCGAACACTGAAGCTTTCTTT
TRBJ2-6 many TRBV9 . CASSVGAGTSGANVLTF TGTGCCAGCAGCGTAGGGGCAGGGACCTCTGGGGCCAACGTCCTGACTTTC
TRBJ1-1 . TRBV20-1 . CSARAGIPTLMNTEAFF TGCAGTGCTAGAGCTGGGATCCCAACCCTCATGAACACTGAAGCTTTCTTT
TRBJ1-2 many TRBV4-1 . CASSQDTGRTNYGYTF TGCGCCAGCAGCCAAGATACTGGCAGAACTAACTATGGCTACACCTTC
TRBJ1-2 . TRBV12-3/TRBV12-4 TRBD1 CASSFGRGPRSNYGYTF TGTGCCAGCAGTTTTGGCAGGGGGCCTCGGAGTAACTATGGCTACACCTTC
TRBJ2-7 many TRBV2 TRBD2 CASSLGLAGPTPYEQYF TGTGCCAGCAGCCTGGGACTAGCGGGGCCTACACCTTACGAGCAGTACTTC
TRBJ2-7 few TRBV7-8 . CASSPPGNSYEQYF TGTGCCAGCAGCCCCCCGGGGAACTCCTACGAGCAGTACTTC
TRBJ1-5 many TRBV10-3 . CAIGAGQPNQPQHF TGTGCCATCGGGGCTGGACAGCCGAATCAGCCCCAGCATTTT
TRBJ1-1 many TRBV28 . CASSPSQGLNTEAFF TGTGCCAGCAGTCCCTCACAGGGTCTCAACACTGAAGCTTTCTTT
TRBJ1-5 . TRBV11-2 . CASSPGAVLGSSNQPQHF TGTGCCAGCAGCCCCGGGGCAGTCCTAGGCAGTAGCAATCAGCCCCAGCATTTT
TRBJ2-7 many TRBV20-1 . CSASRMRGSYEQYF TGCAGTGCTAGCCGCATGAGAGGCTCCTACGAGCAGTACTTC
TRBJ2-4 . TRBV20-1 TRBD2 CSAPPWASGGKNIQYF TGCAGTGCCCCGCCGTGGGCTAGCGGGGGTAAAAACATTCAGTACTTC
TRBJ1-2 many TRBV6-5 . CASSYDRNYGYTF TGTGCCAGCAGCTATGACAGGAACTATGGCTACACCTTC
TRBJ2-5 . TRBV12-3/TRBV12-4 . CASSLTVSETQYF TGTGCCAGCAGTTTGACAGTTTCTGAGACCCAGTACTTC
TRBJ2-2 many TRBV20-1 . CSASLGNTGELFF TGCAGTGCTAGTCTGGGGAACACCGGGGAGCTGTTTTTT
TRBJ1-1 many TRBV18 . CASSQGVGTMNTEAFF TGTGCCAGCTCACAGGGTGTAGGGACTATGAACACTGAAGCTTTCTTT
TRBJ2-7 . TRBV27 . CASSPGYFNEQYF TGTGCCAGCAGCCCTGGCTACTTCAACGAGCAGTACTTC
TRBJ2-3 . TRBV7-3 . CASSFGTDSTDTQYF TGTGCCAGCAGCTTCGGGACCGATAGCACAGATACGCAGTATTTT
TRBJ1-2 many TRBV7-2 . CASSWAPGIAGYTF TGTGCCAGCAGCTGGGCCCCAGGGATTGCTGGCTACACCTTC
TRBJ1-1 many TRBV29-1 . CSARTGTMSTEAFF TGCAGCGCCCGGACGGGAACGATGAGCACTGAAGCTTTCTTT
TRBJ1-2 . TRBV20-1 TRBD1 CSARGDRANYGYTF TGCAGTGCCAGAGGGGACAGGGCTAACTATGGCTACACCTTC
TRBJ1-6 . TRBV11-2 . CASSYKGTAEGTLHF TGTGCCAGCAGCTACAAGGGGACCGCCGAGGGGACCCTCCACTTT
TRBJ2-7 many TRBV7-3 . CVSSPARLEQYF TGTGTCAGCAGCCCAGCCCGTCTCGAGCAGTACTTC
TRBJ1-5 . TRBV9 . CASSSRGEDQPQHF TGTGCCAGCAGCTCACGGGGAGAAGATCAGCCCCAGCATTTT
TRBJ2-2 many TRBV5-1 . CASSLRSGNTGELFF TGCGCCAGCAGCTTGAGGTCAGGCAACACCGGGGAGCTGTTTTTT
TRBJ2-2 many TRBV12-3/TRBV12-4 . CASSSGYNTGELFF TGTGCCAGCAGTTCGGGATACAACACCGGGGAGCTGTTTTTT
TRBJ2-5 many TRBV20-1 TRBD2 CSADYGGAGETQYF TGCAGTGCAGACTACGGGGGGGCAGGGGAGACCCAGTACTTC
TRBJ1-2 many TRBV6-1 . CASSARQENGYTF TGTGCCAGCAGTGCGCGACAGGAAAATGGCTACACCTTC
TRBJ1-2 many TRBV28 . CASISLGPTSYGYTF TGTGCCAGCATTTCCCTTGGTCCGACCTCCTATGGCTACACCTTC
TRBJ1-5 many TRBV6-4 . CASSVGPNQPQHF TGTGCCAGCAGTGTAGGGCCAAATCAGCCCCAGCATTTT
TRBJ2-5 many TRBV11-2 . CASSFYTVETQYF TGTGCCAGCAGCTTCTACACGGTAGAGACCCAGTACTTC
TRBJ2-2 many TRBV20-1 . CSARQVWQDANTGELFF TGCAGTGCTAGACAGGTTTGGCAGGATGCGAACACCGGGGAGCTGTTTTTT
TRBJ2-7 . TRBV12-3/TRBV12-4 TRBD2 CASSMGLARAGEQYF TGTGCCAGCAGCATGGGACTAGCCAGGGCCGGGGAGCAGTACTTC
TRBJ1-2 many TRBV20-1 . CSARDLGNYGYTF TGCAGTGCTAGAGATCTAGGCAACTATGGCTACACCTTC